The source of this T cell receptor (beta chain) is a study of blood T cell repertoires in COVID-19. Study context: T cells, B-cell-depleted T cells, or PBMCs provided the cDNA or gDNA that served as material.

V was pared by 2 bases and J by 2 bases, with 11 bases between. The CDR3 runs 15 residues. Per germline, CDR1 SGDLS and CDR2 YYNGEE. Per the authors' pipeline: Researchers report that nucleated cell counts were estimated from reference gene primer amplification. TCRdb keeps only in-frame clones here, not all; method: immunoSEQ multiplex PCR. The V and J calls and clone size are taken from that table; D and trimming were inferred from the DNA. The table has fewer than 350,000 clones, roughly nine tenths seen once. Material: peripheral blood. The sequence derives from a woman in her thirties with COVID-19, enrolled during active disease. The chain employs TRBV9 and TRBJ2-1; tentatively, D is TRBD1 (6 bases). The CDR3 reads CASSVKGTPYNEQFF. The CDR3 DNA is TGTGCCAGCAGCGTTAAGGGGACACCCTACAATGAGCAGTTCTTC.